One and the same sample provided the 4 T cell receptor beta chains below, sequenced in a study of immune evolution from preneoplasia to lung adenocarcinoma. This table comes from immunoSEQ multiplex PCR, and its TCRdb copy is limited to in-frame clones, with some not included. The repertoire holds 11,000 or so clones, with 78% as singletons. The sequencing input was FFPE minimally invasive lung adenocarcinoma tissue. Source of these receptors: a person aged 55-79 years with lung adenocarcinoma.

This rearrangement joins TRBV11-3 to TRBJ1-5, with D perhaps TRBD1 (6 bases). Germline assignment: CDR1 SGHNT and CDR2 YENEEA. The CDR3 length is 15 residues. V dropped 5 bases and J dropped 3 bases, with 14 bases sitting between them. This CDR3 is CASSEQTGHNQPQHF. The CDR3 DNA follows: TGTGCCAGCAGCGAGCAGACAGGTCACAATCAGCCCCAGCATTTT.

This chain links TRBV14 with TRBJ2-7; D ambiguous. Trimming shortened V by 2 bases and J by 8 bases, and 13 bases separated the two germline ends. The CDR3 has 13 amino acids. Germline CDR1 is SGHDN and CDR2 is FVKESK. Here the CDR3 DNA reads TGTGCCAGCAGCCAAACCACCCTACGCCAGCAGTACTTC. Amino acid sequence: CASSQTTLRQQYF.

A single count supports this clone. The rearrangement links TRBV11-1 to TRBJ2-7; 9 bases agree with TRBD2. The CDR3 is 16 amino acids. Germline V lookup: CDR1 SGHAT, CDR2 FQDESV (reference sequence). V gave up 3 bases and J gave up 7 bases; unmatched junction bases: 13. As DNA, the CDR3 is TGTGCCAGCAGCTTTGGCGCGGGGGGGCAACGGGCGGAGCAGTACTTC. This encodes CASSFGAGGQRAEQYF.

V usage is TRBV13 and J usage is TRBJ1-2, with D perhaps matching TRBD1 (5 bases). Germline V lookup: CDR1 PRHDT, CDR2 FYEKMQ (reference sequence). The CDR3 loop spans 14 amino acids. V was cut by 0 bases and J by 4 bases, with 9 bases left in between. Here the CDR3 reads CASSLGAGLYGYTF. The CDR3 region has the DNA TGTGCCAGCAGCTTAGGGGCAGGGCTCTATGGCTACACCTTC.